This TCR beta chain was sequenced for a study of identical twins (dated by TCRdb to the mid-2010s). Concerning the study at large: To test whether fetal clonotypes persist, the study used deep sequencing on TCR alpha and beta repertoires from monozygotic twins, unrelated adults of various ages, and cord blood. To rule out contamination, replicate twin experiments were performed at different times with different library preparation protocols.

Library construction relied on 5' RACE. The data were produced on an Illumina HiSeq 2000. A universal primer binding site was introduced by template switching, and a unique molecular identifier was present in the final cDNA, enabling accurate counting of TCR cDNA molecules. Specific primers in the conserved constant-segment region were used to synthesize first-strand cDNA for TCR alpha and beta chains. To control for contamination, every cDNA library carried two barcodes: a SMART-Mk sample barcode plus Illumina barcodes. TruSeq adapter sequences along with Illumina sample barcodes were introduced in two successive PCR steps. The TCR alpha and beta cDNA libraries were sequenced on the Illumina HiSeq platform using custom primers. Per the original workflow: Raw reads were processed with MiGEC to extract unique molecular identifiers, and MiXCR was used to determine CDR3 positions. For each individual, recombination models were inferred using an EM algorithm with the repgenHMM and IGoR tools. The analysis of shared clonotypes was done with the tcR package in R, with sharing normalized by the product of cloneset sizes. Out-of-frame nonproductive sequences were analyzed to study raw recombination free of thymic and clonal selection effects. TCRdb reran the public reads through fastp at Q25 and MiXCR, keeping productive beta chains. Under each unique CDR3 protein, matching rows form one entry showing the most common genes and DNA. The V and J calls follow TCRdb's processing rather than the paper's. Counted in this sample were about 470,000 distinct CDR3 sequences; 20% to 25% of them appeared once. About 2.9% of the sample comes from the top ten.

Here is what the overall study found, with its caveats: Compared with coincidental sharing between unrelated individuals, an excess of low generation-probability sequences was observed among out-of-frame TCR alpha sequences shared between twins. Excess twin sharing in beta out-of-frame sequences was weaker because fewer shared sequences lowered the signal-to-noise ratio. Invariant T cells such as MAIT and iNKT could partly confound zero-insertion analyses, although diverse VJ usage argued against such confounding for most clonotypes. Conclusions relied on cross-sectional statistical analysis, since the same donors could not be followed over many years. In monozygotic twins, recombination models systematically underestimated out-of-frame TCR alpha sharing, but the models matched the sharing seen between unrelated individuals. Abundant cord blood beta clonotypes had fewer insertions, young adult naive repertoires showed a similar but weaker trend, and memory repertoires showed no such trend.

Taken from the germline V gene, the CDR1 and CDR2 loops are SGHNT and YENEEA. Including the terminal cysteine and phenylalanine, the CDR3 comprises 14 residues. The read is trimmed to its CDR3 DNA, 42 bases read in frame from base 1. V loses 5 bases of germline sequence and J loses 4 bases, and the interval between the two ends is 13 bases. This clonotype was observed once. Its recognized antigen is unknown. Base-call qualities are not available, and no considerably larger clone is one nucleotide away. Every donor in the study was a healthy Caucasian. Three pairs of female monozygotic twins, all aged 18 to 29 years, were included in the twin cohort. CD4+ and CD8+ T cell populations were isolated with positive isolation kits from Invitrogen. The sample also formed part of further work on T cells expressing NK-cell markers. Taken from the second paper: In sorted CD3+CD56+NKG2C+, CD3+CD56+NKG2C- and CD3+CD56-NKG2C+ T-cell subsets from eight donors, TCR beta-chain repertoires were profiled. Among the eight sequenced donors, seven were HCMV-seropositive and one was HCMV-seronegative. To restrict sorting to alphabetaTCR-expressing T cells, an anti-gammadeltaTCR antibody was added in several experiments. In roughly 6 donors, the dominant CD3+CD56+NKG2C+ clonotypes ranked among the top 10 CD8+ clonotypes, making up about 1.0-7.0% of CD8+ T cells. Those dominant clonotypes were again the most abundant among CD3+CD56-NKG2C+ cells in a few donors, at roughly 25-60.1%. It remained unclear whether the expanded NKG2C-expressing T cell clones were specific for HCMV antigens. All eight donors whose samples were sequenced were randomly selected healthy volunteers, three of them men and five women. A commercial ELISA kit detecting HCMV-specific IgG in serum was used to determine HCMV serostatus. MIGEC handled demultiplexing of the reads and grouping by UMI, while MiTCR was used to assemble and quantify clonotypes. Only TCR cDNA sequences supported by at least two reads were kept to exclude erroneous sequences. The tcR package was used for downstream repertoire analysis, and clonotypes were matched across fractions by CDR3 nucleotide sequence plus V segment. VDJmatch was used to annotate antigen specificity against VDJdb, with one amino acid substitution in CDR3 permitted.

Sequencing was done on a sample of CD4+ T cells sorted from blood. The TCR was taken from a young woman in good health. Recombination linked TRBV11-3 to TRBJ2-3; a tentative D call is TRBD1 (6 bases match). CDR3 sequence: CASSPLRGADTQYF. The DNA reads as follows: TGTGCCAGCAGCCCCCTCAGGGGCGCAGATACGCAGTATTTT.